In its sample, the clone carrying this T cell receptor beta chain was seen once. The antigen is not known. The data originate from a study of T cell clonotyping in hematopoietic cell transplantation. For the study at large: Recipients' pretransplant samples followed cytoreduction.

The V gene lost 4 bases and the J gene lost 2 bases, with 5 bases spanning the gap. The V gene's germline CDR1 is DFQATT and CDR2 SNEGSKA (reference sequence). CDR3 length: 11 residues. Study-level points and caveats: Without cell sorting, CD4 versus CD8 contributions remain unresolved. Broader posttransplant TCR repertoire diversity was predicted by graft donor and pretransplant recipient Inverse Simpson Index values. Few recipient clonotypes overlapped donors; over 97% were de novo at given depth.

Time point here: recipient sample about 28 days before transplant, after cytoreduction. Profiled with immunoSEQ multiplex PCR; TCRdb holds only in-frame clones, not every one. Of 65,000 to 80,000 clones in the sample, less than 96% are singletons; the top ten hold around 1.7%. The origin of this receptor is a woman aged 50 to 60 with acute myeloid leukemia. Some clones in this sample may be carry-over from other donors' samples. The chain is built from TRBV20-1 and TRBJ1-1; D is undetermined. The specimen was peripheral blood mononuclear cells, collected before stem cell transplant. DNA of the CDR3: TGCAGTGCTACCAGAAACACTGAAGCTTTCTTT. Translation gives CSATRNTEAFF.